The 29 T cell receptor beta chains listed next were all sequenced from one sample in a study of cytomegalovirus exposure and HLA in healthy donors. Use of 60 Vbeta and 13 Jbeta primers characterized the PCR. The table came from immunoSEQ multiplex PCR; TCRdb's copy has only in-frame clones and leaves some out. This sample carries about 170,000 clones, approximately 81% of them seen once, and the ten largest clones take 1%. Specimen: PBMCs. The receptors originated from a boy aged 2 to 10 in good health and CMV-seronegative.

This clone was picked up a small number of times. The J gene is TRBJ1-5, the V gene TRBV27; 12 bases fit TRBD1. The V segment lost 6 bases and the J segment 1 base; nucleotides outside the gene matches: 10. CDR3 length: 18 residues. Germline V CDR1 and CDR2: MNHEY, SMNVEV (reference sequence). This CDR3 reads CASSPGTGGRISNQPQHF. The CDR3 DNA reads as TGTGCCAGCAGCCCCGGGACAGGGGGCCGTATAAGCAATCAGCCCCAGCATTTT.

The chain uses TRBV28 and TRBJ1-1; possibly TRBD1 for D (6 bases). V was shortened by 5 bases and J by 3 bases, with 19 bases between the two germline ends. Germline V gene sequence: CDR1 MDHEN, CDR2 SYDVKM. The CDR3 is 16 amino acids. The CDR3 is CASSITTFQGHTEAFF. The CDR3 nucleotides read TGTGCCAGCAGTATCACGACGTTCCAGGGGCACACTGAAGCTTTCTTT. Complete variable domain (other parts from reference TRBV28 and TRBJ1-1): DVKVTQSSRYLVKRTGEKVFLECVQDMDHENMFWYRQDPGLGLRLIYFSYDVKMKEKGDIPEGYSVSREKKERFSLILESASTNQTSMYLCASSITTFQGHTEAFFGQGTRLTVV.

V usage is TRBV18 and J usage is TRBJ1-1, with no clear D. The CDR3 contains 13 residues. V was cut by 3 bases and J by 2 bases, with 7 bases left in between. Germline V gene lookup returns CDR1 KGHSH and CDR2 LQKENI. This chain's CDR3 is CASSPPGNTEAFF. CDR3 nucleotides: TGTGCCAGCTCACCCCCGGGAAACACTGAAGCTTTCTTT.

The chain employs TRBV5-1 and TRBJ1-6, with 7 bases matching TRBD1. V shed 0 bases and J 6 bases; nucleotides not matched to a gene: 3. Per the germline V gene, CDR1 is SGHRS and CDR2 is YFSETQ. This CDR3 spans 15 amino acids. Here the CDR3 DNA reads TGCGCCAGCAGCTTGGTTCGGGACAGTAATTCACCCCTCCACTTT. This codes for CASSLVRDSNSPLHF.

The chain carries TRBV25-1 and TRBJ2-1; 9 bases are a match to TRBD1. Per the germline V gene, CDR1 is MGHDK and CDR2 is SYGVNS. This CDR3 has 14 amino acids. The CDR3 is CARVRDRVYNEQFF. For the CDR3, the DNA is TGTGCGAGAGTCCGGGACAGGGTTTACAATGAGCAGTTCTTC.

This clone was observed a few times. CDR3 nucleotides: TGTGCCAGCAGCTTAGAACGGCCAGGGAGGGGCGAGCAGTACTTC. Amino acid sequence: CASSLERPGRGEQYF. The rearrangement joins TRBV11-3 to TRBJ2-7, with 7 positions matching TRBD2. Per the germline V gene, CDR1 is SGHNT and CDR2 is YENEEA. Losses at the gene ends were 0 bases for V and 6 bases for J; bases not matched to a gene: 8. The CDR3 totals 15 residues.

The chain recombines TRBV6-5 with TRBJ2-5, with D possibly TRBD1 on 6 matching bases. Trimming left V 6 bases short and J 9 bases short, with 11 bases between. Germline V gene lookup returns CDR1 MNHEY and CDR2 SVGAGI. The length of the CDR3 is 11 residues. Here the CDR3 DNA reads TGTGCCAGCAGCCTACAGGGTTCCCAGTACTTC. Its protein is CASSLQGSQYF.

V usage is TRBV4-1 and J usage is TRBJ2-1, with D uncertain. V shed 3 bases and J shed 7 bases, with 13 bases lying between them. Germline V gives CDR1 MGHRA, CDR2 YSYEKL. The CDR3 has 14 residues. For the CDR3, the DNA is TGCGCCAGCAGCCAGAAGATCGTAGAGAATGAGCAGTTCTTC. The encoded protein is CASSQKIVENEQFF.

The CDR3 DNA sequence: TGTGCCTGGAGTGTTGCGAGGCACTCCTACAATGAGCAGTTCTTC. It translates to CAWSVARHSYNEQFF. The V and J genes are TRBV30 and TRBJ2-1; no reliable D call. The CDR3 contains 15 residues. Germline lookup yields CDR1 GTSNPN and CDR2 SVGIG (reference sequence). V was trimmed by 0 bases and J by 0 bases, leaving 9 bases between them.

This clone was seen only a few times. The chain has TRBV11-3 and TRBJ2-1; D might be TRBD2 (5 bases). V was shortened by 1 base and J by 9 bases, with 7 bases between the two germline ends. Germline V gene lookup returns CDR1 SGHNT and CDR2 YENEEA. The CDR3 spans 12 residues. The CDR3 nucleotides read TGTGCCAGCAGCTTAGGCCGGGGTGAGCAGTTCTTC. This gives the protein CASSLGRGEQFF.

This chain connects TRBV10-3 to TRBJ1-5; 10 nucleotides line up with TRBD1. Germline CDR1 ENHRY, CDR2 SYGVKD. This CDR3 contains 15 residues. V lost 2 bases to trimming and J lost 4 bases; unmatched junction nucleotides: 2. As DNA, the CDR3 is TGTGCCATCAGTGAGGGGGACAGGGGAAATCAGCCCCAGCATTTT. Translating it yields CAISEGDRGNQPQHF.

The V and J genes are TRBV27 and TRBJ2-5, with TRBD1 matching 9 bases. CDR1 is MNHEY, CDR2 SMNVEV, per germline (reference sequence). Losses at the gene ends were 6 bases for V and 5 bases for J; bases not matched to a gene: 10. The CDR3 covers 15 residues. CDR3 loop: CASSPRRDRAETQYF. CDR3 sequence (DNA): TGTGCCAGCAGCCCCCGAAGGGACAGGGCGGAGACCCAGTACTTC.

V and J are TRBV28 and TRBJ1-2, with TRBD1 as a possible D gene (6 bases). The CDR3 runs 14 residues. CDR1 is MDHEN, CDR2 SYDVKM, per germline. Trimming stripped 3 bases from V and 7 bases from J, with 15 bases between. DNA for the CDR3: TGTGCCAGCAGTTTTCGGACAGCGAATCTTGGCTACACCTTC. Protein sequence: CASSFRTANLGYTF.

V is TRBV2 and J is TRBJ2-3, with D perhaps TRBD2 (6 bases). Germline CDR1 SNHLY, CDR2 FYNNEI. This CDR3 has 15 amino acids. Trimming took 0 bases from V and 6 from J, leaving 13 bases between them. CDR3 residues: CASSEAGSSADTQYF. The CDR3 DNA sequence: TGTGCCAGCAGTGAAGCGGGGTCTAGCGCGGATACGCAGTATTTT.

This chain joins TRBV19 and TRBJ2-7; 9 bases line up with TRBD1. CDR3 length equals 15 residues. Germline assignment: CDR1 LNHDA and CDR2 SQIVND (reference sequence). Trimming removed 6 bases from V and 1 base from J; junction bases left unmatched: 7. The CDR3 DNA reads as TGTGCCAGTAGACCCTACAGGGGGCTATCCTACGAGCAGTACGTC. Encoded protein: CASRPYRGLSYEQYV.

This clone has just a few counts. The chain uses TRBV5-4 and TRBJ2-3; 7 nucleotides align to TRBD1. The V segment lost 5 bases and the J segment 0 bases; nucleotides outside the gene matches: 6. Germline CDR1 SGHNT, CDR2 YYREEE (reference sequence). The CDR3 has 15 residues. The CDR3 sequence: CASSPTGASTDTQYF. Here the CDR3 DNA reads TGTGCCAGCAGTCCTACAGGGGCCAGCACAGATACGCAGTATTTT.

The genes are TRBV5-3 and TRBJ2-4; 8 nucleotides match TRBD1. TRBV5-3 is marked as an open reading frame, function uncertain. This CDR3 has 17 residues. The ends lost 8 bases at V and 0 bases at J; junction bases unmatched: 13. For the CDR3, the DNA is TGTGCCAGCCCCGGGACAGGCATTCTATTAGCCAAAAACATTCAGTACTTC. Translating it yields CASPGTGILLAKNIQYF.

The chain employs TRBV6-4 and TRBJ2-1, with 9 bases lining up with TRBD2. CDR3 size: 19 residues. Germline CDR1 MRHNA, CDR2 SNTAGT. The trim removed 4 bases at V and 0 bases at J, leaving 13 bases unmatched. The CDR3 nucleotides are TGTGCCAGCAGTGCCCTGGGCCTAGCGGGGACAAGCTCCTACAATGAGCAGTTCTTC. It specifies CASSALGLAGTSSYNEQFF.

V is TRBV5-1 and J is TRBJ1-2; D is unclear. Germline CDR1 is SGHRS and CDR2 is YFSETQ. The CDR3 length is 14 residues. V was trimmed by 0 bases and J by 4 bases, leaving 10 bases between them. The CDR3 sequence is CASSLVDYSYGYTF. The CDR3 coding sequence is TGCGCCAGCAGCTTGGTCGACTACTCCTATGGCTACACCTTC.

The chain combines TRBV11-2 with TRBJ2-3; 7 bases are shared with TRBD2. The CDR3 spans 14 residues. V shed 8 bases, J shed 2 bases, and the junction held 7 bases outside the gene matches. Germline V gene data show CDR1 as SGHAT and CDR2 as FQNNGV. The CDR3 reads CASGREVLTDTQYF. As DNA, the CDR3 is TGTGCCAGCGGGAGGGAGGTTCTCACAGATACGCAGTATTTT. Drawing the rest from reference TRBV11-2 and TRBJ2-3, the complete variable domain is EAGVAQSPRYKIIEKRQSVAFWCNPISGHATLYWYQQILGQGPKLLIQFQNNGVVDDSQLPKDRFSAERLKGVDSTLKIQPAKLEDSAVYLCASGREVLTDTQYFGPGTRLTVL.

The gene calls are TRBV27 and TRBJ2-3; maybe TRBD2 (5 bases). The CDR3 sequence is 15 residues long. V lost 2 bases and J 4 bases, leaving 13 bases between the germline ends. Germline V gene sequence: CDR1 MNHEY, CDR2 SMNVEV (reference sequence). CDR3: CASSLAAGRADTQYF. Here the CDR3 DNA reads TGTGCCAGCAGTTTAGCGGCGGGTCGAGCAGATACGCAGTATTTT.

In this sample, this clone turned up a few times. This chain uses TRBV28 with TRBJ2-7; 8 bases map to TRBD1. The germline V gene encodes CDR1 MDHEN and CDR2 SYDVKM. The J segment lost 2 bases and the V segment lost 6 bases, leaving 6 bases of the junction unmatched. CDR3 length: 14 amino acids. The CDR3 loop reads CASRRNRGTYEQYV. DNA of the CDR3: TGTGCCAGCAGGCGGAACAGGGGGACCTACGAGCAGTACGTC.

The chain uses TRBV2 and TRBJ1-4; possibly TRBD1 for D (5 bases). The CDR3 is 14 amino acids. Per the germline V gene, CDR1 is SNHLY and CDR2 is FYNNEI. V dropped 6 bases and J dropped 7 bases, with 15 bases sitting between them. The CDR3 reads CASRAGTVPEKLFF. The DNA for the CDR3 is TGTGCCAGCAGGGCGGGGACCGTTCCTGAAAAACTGTTTTTT.

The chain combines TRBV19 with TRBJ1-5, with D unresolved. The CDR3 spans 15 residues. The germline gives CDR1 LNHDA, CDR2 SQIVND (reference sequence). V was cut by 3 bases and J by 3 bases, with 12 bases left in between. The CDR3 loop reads CASSIRVRYNQPQHF. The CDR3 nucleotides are TGTGCCAGTAGTATCCGCGTCCGATACAATCAGCCCCAGCATTTT.

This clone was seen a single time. Here the CDR3 DNA reads TGTGCCAGCAGATCAGGGGCCGGCTACACCTTC. It specifies CASRSGAGYTF. This chain connects TRBV27 to TRBJ1-2; D possibly corresponds to TRBD1 (6 bases). Germline V CDR1 and CDR2: MNHEY, SMNVEV (reference sequence). The CDR3 contains 11 residues. The V end was cut by 6 bases, the J end by 8 bases, with 10 bases between.

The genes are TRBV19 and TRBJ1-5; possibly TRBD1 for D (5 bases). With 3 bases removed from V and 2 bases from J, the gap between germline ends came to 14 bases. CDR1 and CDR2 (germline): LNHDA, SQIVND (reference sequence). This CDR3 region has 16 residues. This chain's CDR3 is CASSILAGKGNQPQHF. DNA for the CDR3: TGTGCCAGTAGTATCCTGGCAGGGAAAGGCAATCAGCCCCAGCATTTT.

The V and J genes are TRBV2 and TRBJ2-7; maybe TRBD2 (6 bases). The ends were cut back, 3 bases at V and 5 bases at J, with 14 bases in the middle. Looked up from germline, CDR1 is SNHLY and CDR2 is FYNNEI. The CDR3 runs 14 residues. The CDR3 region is CASSEAEGVHEQYF. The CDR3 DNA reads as TGTGCCAGCAGTGAGGCGGAGGGTGTCCACGAGCAGTACTTC.

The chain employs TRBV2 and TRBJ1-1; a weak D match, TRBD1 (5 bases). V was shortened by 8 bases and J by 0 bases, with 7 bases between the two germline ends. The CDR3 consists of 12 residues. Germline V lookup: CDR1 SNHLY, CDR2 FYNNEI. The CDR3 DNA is TGTGCCAGCGAGACAGTGAACACTGAAGCTTTCTTT. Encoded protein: CASETVNTEAFF.

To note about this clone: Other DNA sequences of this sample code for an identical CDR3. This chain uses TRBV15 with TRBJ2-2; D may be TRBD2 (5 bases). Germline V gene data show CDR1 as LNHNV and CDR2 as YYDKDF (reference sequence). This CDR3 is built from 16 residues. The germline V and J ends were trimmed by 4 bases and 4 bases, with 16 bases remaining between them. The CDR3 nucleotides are TGTGCCACCAGCATCGTACGGACGGGGAGCACCGGGGAGCTGTTTTTT. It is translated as CATSIVRTGSTGELFF.